These 28 T cell receptor beta chains share one sample of origin, sequenced in a study of identical twins. TCRdb passed the 5' RACE reads through MiXCR, listing each CDR3 protein once. The table shows hundreds of thousands of distinct CDR3 sequences, with approximately 24% occurring only once. These records were also assigned to another study, of T cells expressing NK-cell markers.

Sample: CD4+ T cells sorted from blood. These receptors were collected from a woman aged 18-35 years in good health.

The sample holds a few counts of this clonotype. The chain is built from TRBV20-1 and TRBJ1-1; D unclear. CDR1 and CDR2 (germline): DFQATT, SNEGSKA (reference sequence). This CDR3 is built from 12 residues. Trimming cost V 2 bases and J 0 bases, with 4 bases left between them. For the CDR3, the DNA is TGCAGTGCTAGATCCATGAACACTGAAGCTTTCTTT. It encodes CSARSMNTEAFF.

CDR3: CASSQDLTLGQRTNTGELFF. The CDR3 DNA follows: TGCGCCAGCAGCCAAGATCTAACACTCGGGCAACGTACGAACACCGGGGAGCTGTTTTTT. The V and J genes are TRBV4-3 and TRBJ2-2, with D hard to call. CDR3 length: 20 amino acids. Germline loops: CDR1 LGHNA, CDR2 YSLEER. Between the trimmed V and J ends, which lost 0 bases and 0 bases, there was a span of 20 bases.

In this sample, this clonotype turned up a few times. The rearrangement uses TRBV15 and TRBJ2-1; TRBD1 matches 9 bases. Germline V lookup: CDR1 LNHNV, CDR2 YYDKDF (reference sequence). The CDR3 is 20 residues long. The V gene end was trimmed by 0 bases and the J gene end by 0 bases; junction bases not matched to a gene: 12. CDR3 DNA: TGTGCCACCAGCAGAGATACGGACAGGGGAAGGGGGTACTCCTACAATGAGCAGTTCTTC. Translated, it gives CATSRDTDRGRGYSYNEQFF.

This clonotype was recorded a few times. The chain carries TRBV20-1 and TRBJ2-7, with 12 bases matching TRBD2. The length of the CDR3 is 13 residues. Germline V CDR1 and CDR2: DFQATT, SNEGSKA (reference sequence). The J segment lost 3 bases and the V segment lost 6 bases, leaving 3 bases of the junction unmatched. Here the CDR3 reads CSAKLAGGYEQYF. The CDR3 DNA sequence: TGCAGTGCCAAACTAGCGGGGGGCTACGAGCAGTACTTC.

The gene calls are TRBV12-3 or TRBV12-4 and TRBJ2-3; 10 bases are a match to TRBD2. With 5 bases clipped from V and 2 bases from J, the junction kept 10 bases outside the gene matches. This CDR3 comprises 17 residues. The CDR3: CASSLRLAGLFTDTQYF. CDR3 nucleotide sequence: TGTGCCAGCAGTCTACGACTAGCGGGCCTATTCACAGATACGCAGTATTTT.

This sequence joins TRBV6-5 and TRBJ2-7, with D perhaps matching TRBD1 (5 bases). Per the germline V gene, CDR1 is MNHEY and CDR2 is SVGAGI. The CDR3 is made up of 13 amino acids. V lost 2 bases and J 3 bases, leaving 8 bases between the germline ends. The CDR3, as DNA: TGTGCCAGCAGTTACGGCGACAGCTACGAGCAGTACTTC. Translation: CASSYGDSYEQYF.

The V call is TRBV9, the J call TRBJ2-5; D possibly corresponds to TRBD2 (5 bases). The V and J ends lost 1 base and 5 bases respectively, with 12 bases between them. CDR1 SGDLS and CDR2 YYNGEE come from the germline V gene. This CDR3 has 14 amino acids. For the CDR3, the DNA is TGTGCCAGCAGCGTATCGGGATCCGGGGAGACCCAGTACTTC. It translates to CASSVSGSGETQYF.

This chain uses TRBV2 with TRBJ1-1; possibly TRBD1 for D (6 bases). The CDR3 covers 12 residues. The V end was cut by 4 bases, the J end by 6 bases, with 9 bases between. Per the germline V gene, CDR1 is SNHLY and CDR2 is FYNNEI. Here the CDR3 reads CASSVEGAEAFF. The DNA of the CDR3 is TGTGCCAGCAGTGTTGAGGGGGCTGAAGCTTTCTTT.

This clonotype was picked up many times. The V gene is TRBV20-1, the J gene TRBJ2-3; 7 nucleotides line up with TRBD1. CDR1 is DFQATT and CDR2 is SNEGSKA in the germline V gene (reference sequence). The CDR3 covers 12 residues. After removal of 5 bases from V and 1 base from J, the junction contained 0 bases not matched to a gene. Written as DNA, the CDR3 is TGCAGTGCTGGACAGGGCACAGATACGCAGTATTTT. Encoded protein: CSAGQGTDTQYF.

This clonotype was observed a handful of times. V and J are TRBV20-1 and TRBJ2-5, with TRBD2 matching over 7 bases. J lost 3 bases, V lost 5 bases, and 3 bases had no gene match. There are 12 residues in the CDR3. CDR1 DFQATT and CDR2 SNEGSKA come from the germline V gene (reference sequence). CDR3 nucleotide sequence: TGCAGTGCTTTCCTAGCGGAAGAGACCCAGTACTTC. It is translated as CSAFLAEETQYF.

This clonotype turned up a few times. The rearrangement joins TRBV7-8 to TRBJ2-1; 9 bases fit TRBD2. Germline-derived CDR1 and CDR2 are SGHVS and FQNEAQ. The CDR3 loop spans 12 amino acids. Trimming cost V 5 bases and J 12 bases; bases outside gene matches: 5. The CDR3 reads CASSVLAGVQFF. Here the CDR3 DNA reads TGTGCCAGCAGCGTCTTAGCGGGGGTGCAGTTCTTC. Based on the CDR3 plus reference TRBV7-8 and TRBJ2-1, the full variable domain is GAGVSQSPRYKVAKRGQDVALRCDPISGHVSLFWYQQALGQGPEFLTYFQNEAQLDKSGLPSDRFFAERPEGSVSTLKIQRTQQEDSAVYLCASSVLAGVQFFGPGTRLTVL.

This clonotype was seen more than once but under ten times. The chain links TRBV5-6 to TRBJ1-1; D call uncertain. Between the trimmed V and J ends, which lost 7 bases and 2 bases, there was a span of 6 bases. CDR3 size: 11 residues. From germline, CDR1 is SGHDT and CDR2 YYEEEE. CDR3 DNA sequence: TGTGCCAGCGGGTTCAACACTGAAGCTTTCTTT. Translated, it gives CASGFNTEAFF.

This chain joins TRBV20-1 and TRBJ2-7, with 12 bases matching TRBD2. From germline, CDR1 is DFQATT and CDR2 SNEGSKA (reference sequence). Losses at the gene ends were 1 base for V and 6 bases for J; bases not matched to a gene: 4. The CDR3 runs 14 residues. CDR3 region: CSARGTSGNGEQYF. In DNA, the CDR3 is TGCAGTGCTAGAGGGACTAGCGGGAACGGCGAGCAGTACTTC.

This chain joins TRBV12-3 or TRBV12-4 and TRBJ2-3; 13 bases align to TRBD2. The ends lost 5 bases at V and 6 bases at J; junction bases unmatched: 8. The CDR3 is 16 residues long. The CDR3 sequence: CASSPSGTSGTDTQYF. The CDR3 DNA is TGTGCCAGCAGTCCCTCCGGGACTAGCGGGACCGATACGCAGTATTTT.

This clonotype showed up just a few times. The V gene is TRBV7-3, the J gene TRBJ2-1; 8 nucleotides match TRBD2. This CDR3 has 16 amino acids. Germline-derived CDR1 and CDR2 are SGHTA and FQGTGA. Trimming took 2 bases from V and 5 from J; bases not matched to a gene: 8. The CDR3: CASSLVGGGSNNEQFF. DNA of the CDR3: TGTGCCAGCAGCTTAGTTGGCGGGGGGTCGAACAATGAGCAGTTCTTC.

The chain uses TRBV2 and TRBJ2-7; D call uncertain. Germline CDR1 and CDR2: SNHLY and FYNNEI. CDR3 length equals 13 residues. The germline V and J ends were trimmed by 1 base and 2 bases, with 6 bases remaining between them. The CDR3: CASSEGLAYEQYF. The CDR3 DNA reads as TGTGCCAGCAGTGAAGGACTCGCCTACGAGCAGTACTTC.

This chain links TRBV14 with TRBJ2-1; no reliable D call. The CDR3 sequence is 15 residues long. Trimming stripped 1 base from V and 8 bases from J, with 15 bases between. The germline V gene has CDR1 SGHDN and CDR2 FVKESK. The CDR3 loop reads CASSQGAIGIYEQFF. In DNA form, the CDR3 reads TGTGCCAGCAGCCAAGGGGCTATTGGTATCTATGAGCAGTTCTTC.

The table lists this clonotype with a few counts. This chain joins TRBV6-2 or TRBV6-3 and TRBJ2-4; D gene ambiguous. The CDR3 contains 14 residues. Germline V gene sequence: CDR1 MNHEY, CDR2 SVGEGT. V lost 6 bases and J 2 bases, leaving 11 bases between the germline ends. DNA of the CDR3: TGTGCCAGCAGACGGAGTTTGACCAAAAACATTCAGTACTTC. Its protein is CASRRSLTKNIQYF.

This chain links TRBV28 with TRBJ1-5; 8 bases agree with TRBD1. The CDR3 extends over 13 amino acids. CDR1 and CDR2 (germline): MDHEN, SYDVKM. Unmatched junction bases numbered 6, after V lost 10 bases and J lost 4 bases. The CDR3 coding sequence is TGTGCCATCGCAGGGGGCGGTAATCAGCCCCAGCATTTT. Protein product: CAIAGGGNQPQHF.

This clonotype was picked up a small number of times. The rearrangement joins TRBV10-3 to TRBJ1-6; no definite D call. The germline V gene encodes CDR1 ENHRY and CDR2 SYGVKD. The V end lost 2 bases, the J end lost 10 bases, and 18 bases lay between the germline ends. The CDR3 contains 16 residues. In DNA, the CDR3 is TGTGCCATCAGTGAGGGAGCCGTGACATTTACCTCACCCCTCCACTTT. It specifies CAISEGAVTFTSPLHF.

The V gene is TRBV3-1, the J gene TRBJ1-2; 8 bases match TRBD1. V was clipped by 1 base and J by 4 bases; unmatched bases: 5. Looked up from germline, CDR1 is LGHDT and CDR2 is YNNKEL (reference sequence). The CDR3 is made up of 15 amino acids. The CDR3, as DNA: TGTGCCAGCAGCCAAGGGACAGGGTTCATCTATGGCTACACCTTC. Encoded protein: CASSQGTGFIYGYTF.

This clonotype has a handful of counts. V gene TRBV15 combines with J gene TRBJ1-2; D not certain. Germline CDR1 LNHNV, CDR2 YYDKDF (reference sequence). V gave up 0 bases and J gave up 4 bases, with 12 bases separating them. CDR3 size: 15 residues. CDR3 in amino acids: CATSREGGMSYGYTF. CDR3 DNA sequence: TGTGCCACCAGCAGAGAGGGAGGGATGAGCTATGGCTACACCTTC.

This clonotype has only a few counts. This chain links TRBV20-1 with TRBJ2-2; 7 bases line up with TRBD2. Trimming at V came to 3 bases and at J to 5 bases, leaving 3 bases not matched to a gene. The CDR3 sequence is 13 residues long. The germline V gene has CDR1 DFQATT and CDR2 SNEGSKA (reference sequence). The CDR3 DNA follows: TGCAGTGCTAGCGGGAGGATGACCGGGGAGCTGTTTTTT. It translates to CSASGRMTGELFF.

This chain links TRBV7-9 with TRBJ2-7; 7 nucleotides line up with TRBD2. This CDR3 has 14 amino acids. The V gene's germline CDR1 is SEHNR and CDR2 FQNEAQ (reference sequence). V was pared by 0 bases and J by 4 bases, with 3 bases of the junction left unmatched. This CDR3 reads CASSLARLAYEQYF. The CDR3 nucleotides are TGTGCCAGCAGCTTAGCCAGACTAGCTTACGAGCAGTACTTC.

This clonotype was detected only a few times. This chain uses TRBV5-1 with TRBJ2-1; 7 bases are a match to TRBD2. The CDR3 is 16 residues long. The J segment lost 9 bases and the V segment lost 3 bases, leaving 15 bases of the junction unmatched. Per the germline V gene, CDR1 is SGHRS and CDR2 is YFSETQ. CDR3 loop: CASSSGRGSAIIEQFF. DNA for the CDR3: TGCGCCAGCAGCTCCGGGCGGGGGTCCGCGATCATTGAGCAGTTCTTC.

The V gene is TRBV20-1, the J gene TRBJ2-5; D may be TRBD1 or TRBD2 (5 bases each). The CDR3 extends over 13 amino acids. CDR1 and CDR2 (germline): DFQATT, SNEGSKA (reference sequence). V lost 3 bases and J lost 7, with 15 bases in between. DNA for the CDR3: TGCAGTGCTAGTTGGGCCGGGGCCGGGACCCAGTACTTC. This translates into CSASWAGAGTQYF.

Here the CDR3 DNA reads TGTGCTAGTGGTTTGTCACTTGGAGGCGAGACCCAGTACTTC. It specifies CASGLSLGGETQYF. V gene TRBV12-5 combines with J gene TRBJ2-5, with D perhaps matching TRBD2 (5 bases). Germline CDR1 is LGHNT and CDR2 is FRNRAP. The V and J ends lost 2 bases and 5 bases respectively, with 12 bases between them. The CDR3 runs to 14 residues.

This chain connects TRBV7-6 to TRBJ2-7; D assignment may be TRBD1 or TRBD2 (5 bases each). The CDR3 covers 14 residues. Trimming cost V 5 bases and J 2 bases, with 13 bases left between them. The V gene's germline CDR1 is SGHVS and CDR2 FNYEAQ. For the CDR3, the DNA is TGTGCCAGCAGCCCAGGAGGCAGGGCCTACGAGCAGTACTTC. Amino acid sequence: CASSPGGRAYEQYF. The variable domain in full, with the rest retrieved from reference TRBV7-6 and TRBJ2-7, is GAGVSQSPRYKVTKRGQDVALRCDPISGHVSLYWYRQALGQGPEFLTYFNYEAQQDKSGLPNDRFSAERPEGSISTLTIQRTEQRDSAMYRCASSPGGRAYEQYFGPGTRLTVT.